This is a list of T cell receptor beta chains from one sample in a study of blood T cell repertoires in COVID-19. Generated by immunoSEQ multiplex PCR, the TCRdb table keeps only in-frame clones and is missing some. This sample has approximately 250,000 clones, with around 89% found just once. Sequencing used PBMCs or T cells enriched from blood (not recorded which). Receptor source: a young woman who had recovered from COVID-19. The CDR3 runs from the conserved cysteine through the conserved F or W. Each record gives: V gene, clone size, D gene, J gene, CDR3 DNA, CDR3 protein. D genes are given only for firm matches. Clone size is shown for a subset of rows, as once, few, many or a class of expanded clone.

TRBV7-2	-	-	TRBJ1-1	TGTGCCAGCAGCTCTCCGGGAACACGAACCTCGAACACTGAAGCTTTCTTT	CASSSPGTRTSNTEAFF
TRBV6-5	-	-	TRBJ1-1	TGTGCCAGCAGTTACTCGGGCCAGCAGGGCATCCCTGAAGCTTTCTTT	CASSYSGQQGIPEAFF
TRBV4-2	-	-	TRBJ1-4	TGTGCCAGCAGCCAAGTCGTCGACAGTAGCGAAAAACTGTTTTTT	CASSQVVDSSEKLFF
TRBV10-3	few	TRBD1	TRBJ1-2	TGTGCCATCAGTATCACCGGGACAGGGGGCGATCGTTATGGCTACACCTTC	CAISITGTGGDRYGYTF
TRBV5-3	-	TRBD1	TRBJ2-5	TGTGCCAGAAGCTTTAGACAGGGATACCAAGAGACCCAGTACTTC	CARSFRQGYQETQYF
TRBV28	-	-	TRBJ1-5	TGTGCCAGCAGGGGATCCGGGACACGAAATCAGCCCCAGCATTTT	CASRGSGTRNQPQHF
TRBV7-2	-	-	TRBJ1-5	TGTGCCAGCAGCTTAGTAGCGGCACCTTATAGCAATCAGCCCCAGCATTTT	CASSLVAAPYSNQPQHF
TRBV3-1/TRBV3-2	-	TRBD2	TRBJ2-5	TGTGCCAGCAGCCAAGATTTAAGGGTAGCGGGAGGGCAGAAAGAGACCCAGTACTTC	CASSQDLRVAGGQKETQYF
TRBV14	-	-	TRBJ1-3	TGTGCCAGCAGCCAAGATCACCCAGTTGGAAACACCATATATTTT	CASSQDHPVGNTIYF
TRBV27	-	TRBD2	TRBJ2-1	TGTGCCAGCATTCCTCCTAGCGGTCACTACAATGAGCAGTTCTTC	CASIPPSGHYNEQFF
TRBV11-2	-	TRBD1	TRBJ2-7	TGTGCCAGCAGCTTACTATTGGGGACAGTCACCTACGAGCAGTACTTC	CASSLLLGTVTYEQYF
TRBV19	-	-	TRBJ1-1	TGTGCCAGTAGTATAGATCCCCCTAGTGAAGCTTTCTTT	CASSIDPPSEAFF
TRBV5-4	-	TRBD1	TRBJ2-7	TGTGCCAGCAGCCCGACAGGGCACGAGCAGTACTTC	CASSPTGHEQYF
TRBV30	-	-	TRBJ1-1	TGTGCCTGGTCCAACAGGTACGCTGAAGCTTTCTTT	CAWSNRYAEAFF
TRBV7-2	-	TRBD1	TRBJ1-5	TGTGCCAGCAGCAAGCGGACAGGGGGAGATCAGCCCCAGCATTTT	CASSKRTGGDQPQHF
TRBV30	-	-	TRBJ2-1	TGTGCCTGGAGTCCGAGCTCCTACAATGAGCAGTTCTTC	CAWSPSSYNEQFF
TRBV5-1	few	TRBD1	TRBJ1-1	TGCGCCAGCAGCCAGGGGACAGCGAACACTGAAGCTTTCTTT	CASSQGTANTEAFF
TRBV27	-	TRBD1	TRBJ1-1	TGTGCCAGCAGTGGAATAACAGGGGGCGCTCTGGTCACTGAAGCTTTCTTT	CASSGITGGALVTEAFF
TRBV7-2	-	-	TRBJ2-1	TGTGCCAGCAGCTCCAGGGGGGATGAGCAGTTCTTC	CASSSRGDEQFF
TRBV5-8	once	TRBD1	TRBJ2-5	TGTGCCAGCAGCCCCGGGACAGGGGTAGAGACCCAGTACTTC	CASSPGTGVETQYF
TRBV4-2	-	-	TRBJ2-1	TGTGCCAGCAGCCAAGATCTGTTATGGCGGAGCAGATTTGGTGAGCAGTTCTTC	CASSQDLLWRSRFGEQFF
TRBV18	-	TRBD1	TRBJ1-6	TGTGCCAGCTCACCAACGGACAGGGTCAATTCACCCCTCCACTTT	CASSPTDRVNSPLHF
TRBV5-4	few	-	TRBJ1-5	TGTGCCAGCAGCTTGGGGGGAGAGGGCAATCAGCCCCAGCATTTT	CASSLGGEGNQPQHF
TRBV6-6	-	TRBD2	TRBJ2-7	TGTGCCAGCAACCAGCGGGAGGGAAGCGAGCAGTACTTC	CASNQREGSEQYF
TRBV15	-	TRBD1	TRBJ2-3	TGTGCCACCAGCAGAGAGGGACAGGACACAGATACGCAGTATTTT	CATSREGQDTDTQYF
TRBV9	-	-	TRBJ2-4	TGTGCCAGCAGCGGCGACAGTTTCCTAGCCAAAAACATTCAGTACTTC	CASSGDSFLAKNIQYF
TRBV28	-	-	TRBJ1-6	TGTGCCAGCACCGCCGACTTCTATTCACCCCTCCACTTT	CASTADFYSPLHF
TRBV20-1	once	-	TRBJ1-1	TGCAGCGTGGAGACTGAAGCTTTCTTT	CSVETEAFF
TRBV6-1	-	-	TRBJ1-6	TGTGCCAGCAGTGAAGGATGGGGGGTCGGGGATTCACCCCTCCACTTT	CASSEGWGVGDSPLHF
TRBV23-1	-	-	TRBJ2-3	TGCGCCAGCAGTCAGGGCAGGGAAGATGTTACAGATACGCAGTATTTT	CASSQGREDVTDTQYF
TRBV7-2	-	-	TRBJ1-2	TGTGCCAGCAGCTCCCAACGGCGGGCGTTATATGGCTACACCTTC	CASSSQRRALYGYTF
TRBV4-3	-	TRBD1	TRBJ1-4	TGCGCCAGCAGCCAAGATGTGGGGACAGGGGCAGGGAAACTGTTTTTT	CASSQDVGTGAGKLFF
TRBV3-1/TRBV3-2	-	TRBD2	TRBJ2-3	TGTGCCAGCAGCCAAGTGGTTCCGGGAGGGTCTTCGGATACGCAGTATTTT	CASSQVVPGGSSDTQYF
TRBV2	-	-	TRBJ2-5	TGTGCCAGCAGAGAGGGAGTAGCCGGGGAGACCCAGTACTTC	CASREGVAGETQYF
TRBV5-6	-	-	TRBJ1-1	TGTGCCAGCAGCCGGACAGACTTGAACACTGAAGCTTTCTTT	CASSRTDLNTEAFF
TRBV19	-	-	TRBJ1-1	TGTGCCAGTAACCCTACTCAGGGTAACACTGAAGCTTTCTTT	CASNPTQGNTEAFF
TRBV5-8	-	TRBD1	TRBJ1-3	TGTGCCAGCAGCTCGACAGGGGGTACTGGAAACACCATATATTTT	CASSSTGGTGNTIYF
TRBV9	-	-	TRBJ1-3	TGTGCCAGCAGCGTAGAGTGGACAACTGGAAACACCATATATTTT	CASSVEWTTGNTIYF
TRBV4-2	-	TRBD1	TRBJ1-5	TGTGCCAGCAGCCAAGATTGGACAGGCCTTACGAGCAATCAGCCCCAGCATTTT	CASSQDWTGLTSNQPQHF
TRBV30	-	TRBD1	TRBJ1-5	TGTGCCTGGAGTGTGGGACAGAAAAATCAGCCCCAGCATTTT	CAWSVGQKNQPQHF
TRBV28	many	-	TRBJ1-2	TGTGCCAGCAATGCGGGGGCGACTCCTATGACTGGCTACACCTTC	CASNAGATPMTGYTF
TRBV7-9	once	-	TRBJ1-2	TGTGCCAGCAGCCCCGAGGCCTGGGAAAATACGGGAGGCTACACCTTC	CASSPEAWENTGGYTF
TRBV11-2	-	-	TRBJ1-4	TGTGCCAGCAGCTTCCTGACCGGGAGAAAAAATGAAAAACTGTTTTTT	CASSFLTGRKNEKLFF
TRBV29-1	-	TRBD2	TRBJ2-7	TGCAGCGTTTGGACTAGCGGTTACGAGCAGTACTTC	CSVWTSGYEQYF
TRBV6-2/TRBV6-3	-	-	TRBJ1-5	TGTGCCAGCAGTTACGCGAGCAGGGGTTCGGATCAGCCCCAGCATTTT	CASSYASRGSDQPQHF
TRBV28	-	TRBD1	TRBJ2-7	TGTGCCAGTCACCCAGAGGGGGCAAGCGAGCAGTACTTC	CASHPEGASEQYF
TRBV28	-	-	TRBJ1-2	TGTGCCAGCAGGGTTAGGGGTCTCGGCTACACCTTC	CASRVRGLGYTF
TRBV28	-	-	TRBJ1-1	TGTGCCAGCAGTTCGACGGGGACTAACACTGAAGCTTTCTTT	CASSSTGTNTEAFF
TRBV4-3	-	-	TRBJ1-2	TGCGCCAGCAGCCAAGACAGGGGTAACTATGGCTACACCTTC	CASSQDRGNYGYTF
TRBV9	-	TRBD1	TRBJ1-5	TGTGCCAGCAGCGCCGGACAGGAACTGGATGGCAATCAGCCCCAGCATTTT	CASSAGQELDGNQPQHF
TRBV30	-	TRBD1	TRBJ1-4	TGTGCCTGGGCGACAGGGGACGGAGAAAAACTGTTTTTT	CAWATGDGEKLFF
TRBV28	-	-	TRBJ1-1	TGTGCCAGCAGTGTGTCAAGGGGCGGGGGCACTGAAGCTTTCTTT	CASSVSRGGGTEAFF
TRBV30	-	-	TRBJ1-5	TGTGCCTGGAGCGGGGGTAACCAGCCCCAGCATTTT	CAWSGGNQPQHF
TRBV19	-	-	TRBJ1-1	TGTGCCAGTAGTACTTTACGGGGGGACACTGAAGCTTTCTTT	CASSTLRGDTEAFF
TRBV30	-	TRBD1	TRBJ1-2	TGTGCCTGGAACCCCGGGACAGGGCGCGGCTACACCTTC	CAWNPGTGRGYTF
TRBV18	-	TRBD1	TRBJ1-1	TGTGCCAGCTCACCAAGCTGGACAGGGGAGAACACTGAAGCTTTCTTT	CASSPSWTGENTEAFF
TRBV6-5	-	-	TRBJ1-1	TGTGCCAGCAGTTACGGTACTTTGAACACTGAAGCTTTCTTT	CASSYGTLNTEAFF
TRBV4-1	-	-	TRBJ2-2	TGCGCCAGCAGCCATACTCAGAGCGACACCGGGGAGCTGTTTTTT	CASSHTQSDTGELFF
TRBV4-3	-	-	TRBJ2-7	TGCGCCAGCAGCCTGTTGAGGGGAGGAGGCTACGAGCAGTACTTC	CASSLLRGGGYEQYF